This TCR beta chain derives from a study of blood T cells in healthy people across ages. Study details: Per two T cells, about one barcoded beta molecule was captured through template switching.

A sample-barcoded 5' primer and a J-beta primer mix were used in a second PCR of roughly 7 to 12 cycles. Individual samples furnished no less than 2.5 million CDR3-containing paired-end reads apiece. TCRdb re-analysed the 5' RACE reads in MiXCR, keeping a single row per CDR3 protein. The sample lists roughly 1.9 million distinct CDR3 sequences; roughly two fifths were seen once. The germline gives CDR1 MDHEN, CDR2 SYDVKM. This CDR3 region has 14 residues. After removal of 3 bases from V and 9 bases from J, the junction contained 6 bases not matched to a gene. The chain uses TRBV28 and TRBJ2-3; TRBD1 aligns across 10 bases. Sequencing input: blood. This TCR derives from a human donor in good health. CDR3 nucleotides: TGTGCCAGCAGTTTGACAGGGGGCCAAGGGACGCAGTATTTT. This translates into CASSLTGGQGTQYF.